A selection of T cell receptor beta chains follows, all from one sample in a study of cytomegalovirus exposure and HLA in healthy donors. The table came from immunoSEQ multiplex PCR; TCRdb's copy has only in-frame clones and leaves some out. This sample has around 91,000 clones, with about three quarters found just once. Sequencing was done on a sample of PBMCs. The origin of the receptors is a male donor in good health and CMV-seropositive. Both conserved end residues are part of each CDR3. Each record gives: clone size, V gene, J gene, D gene, CDR3 protein, CDR3 DNA. The D gene is left open where the match is weak. Size values are once, few and many counts, or a class for expanded clones, and some rows have none.

abundance: .
v_gene: TRBV28
j_gene: TRBJ2-7
d_gene: TRBD1
CDR3aa: CASSHTGQGVGEQYF
CDR3nt: TGTGCCAGCAGTCACACGGGACAGGGGGTGGGGGAGCAGTACTTC

abundance: .
v_gene: TRBV7-8
j_gene: TRBJ2-5
d_gene: TRBD2
CDR3aa: CASSLGSARGAETQYF
CDR3nt: TGTGCCAGCAGCTTAGGTTCTGCGCGGGGGGCAGAGACCCAGTACTTC

abundance: few
v_gene: TRBV27
j_gene: TRBJ1-2
d_gene: TRBD1
CDR3aa: CASSQGTVYGYTF
CDR3nt: TGTGCCAGCAGTCAAGGGACAGTCTATGGCTACACCTTC

abundance: .
v_gene: TRBV29-1
j_gene: TRBJ2-1
d_gene: TRBD2
CDR3aa: CSGGLAGGPNEQFF
CDR3nt: TGCAGCGGCGGACTAGCGGGAGGGCCCAATGAGCAGTTCTTC

abundance: few
v_gene: TRBV28
j_gene: TRBJ1-2
d_gene: .
CDR3aa: CASSLGQLGYTF
CDR3nt: TGTGCCAGCAGTTTAGGGCAGCTTGGCTACACCTTC

abundance: .
v_gene: TRBV7-8
j_gene: TRBJ2-5
d_gene: TRBD2
CDR3aa: CASSLHSGAQETQYF
CDR3nt: TGTGCCAGCAGCTTACATAGCGGGGCACAAGAGACCCAGTACTTC

abundance: .
v_gene: TRBV19
j_gene: TRBJ2-1
d_gene: TRBD2
CDR3aa: CASSPTSGSLNEQFF
CDR3nt: TGTGCCAGTAGTCCGACTAGCGGGAGTCTCAATGAGCAGTTCTTC

abundance: .
v_gene: TRBV30
j_gene: TRBJ2-1
d_gene: TRBD2
CDR3aa: CAWTPSGGLAVYNEQFF
CDR3nt: TGTGCCTGGACCCCGAGCGGAGGACTAGCGGTCTACAATGAGCAGTTCTTC

abundance: .
v_gene: TRBV7-9
j_gene: TRBJ2-7
d_gene: TRBD1
CDR3aa: CASSLGQGVGEQYF
CDR3nt: TGTGCCAGCAGCTTAGGGCAGGGGGTAGGCGAGCAGTACTTC

abundance: .
v_gene: TRBV7-8
j_gene: TRBJ1-2
d_gene: TRBD1
CDR3aa: CASSFLSTGTYGYTF
CDR3nt: TGTGCCAGCAGCTTCCTATCGACAGGGACCTATGGCTACACCTTC

abundance: .
v_gene: TRBV30
j_gene: TRBJ2-7
d_gene: .
CDR3aa: CAWSVKQASYEQYF
CDR3nt: TGTGCCTGGAGTGTGAAGCAGGCCTCCTACGAGCAGTACTTC

abundance: .
v_gene: TRBV5-1
j_gene: TRBJ2-2
d_gene: .
CDR3aa: CASSYIVNTGELFF
CDR3nt: TGCGCCAGCAGCTATATTGTGAACACCGGGGAGCTGTTTTTT

abundance: once
v_gene: TRBV19
j_gene: TRBJ2-7
d_gene: TRBD1
CDR3aa: CASRGQVTYEQYF
CDR3nt: TGTGCCAGTAGGGGACAGGTCACCTACGAGCAGTACTTC

abundance: .
v_gene: TRBV28
j_gene: TRBJ1-3
d_gene: .
CDR3aa: CASVTAAYSGNTIYF
CDR3nt: TGTGCCAGCGTGACAGCAGCTTACTCTGGAAACACCATATATTTT

abundance: few
v_gene: TRBV4-1
j_gene: TRBJ2-5
d_gene: .
CDR3aa: CASSQEVSTGINETQYF
CDR3nt: TGCGCCAGCAGCCAAGAGGTGTCGACAGGCATAAATGAGACCCAGTACTTC

abundance: .
v_gene: TRBV28
j_gene: TRBJ1-2
d_gene: TRBD1
CDR3aa: CASSPRAGQGLGGYTF
CDR3nt: TGTGCCAGCAGTCCCAGGGCGGGACAGGGTTTAGGTGGCTACACCTTC

abundance: .
v_gene: TRBV30
j_gene: TRBJ2-5
d_gene: .
CDR3aa: CAWSPQQETQYF
CDR3nt: TGTGCCTGGAGTCCCCAGCAAGAGACCCAGTACTTC

abundance: .
v_gene: TRBV19
j_gene: TRBJ2-5
d_gene: .
CDR3aa: CASSMVRGETQYF
CDR3nt: TGTGCCAGTAGTATGGTCAGGGGAGAGACCCAGTACTTC

abundance: once
v_gene: TRBV9
j_gene: TRBJ2-1
d_gene: TRBD2
CDR3aa: CASSPSGSGEQFF
CDR3nt: TGTGCCAGCAGCCCAAGCGGGAGCGGTGAGCAGTTCTTC

abundance: .
v_gene: TRBV19
j_gene: TRBJ2-5
d_gene: TRBD1
CDR3aa: CASSTGQGIETQYF
CDR3nt: TGTGCCAGTAGTACGGGACAGGGGATTGAGACCCAGTACTTC

abundance: .
v_gene: TRBV27
j_gene: TRBJ1-5
d_gene: .
CDR3aa: CASSSGLGGDSNQPQHF
CDR3nt: TGTGCCAGCAGCAGCGGCTTGGGAGGGGATAGCAATCAGCCCCAGCATTTT

abundance: .
v_gene: TRBV30
j_gene: TRBJ1-5
d_gene: .
CDR3aa: CAWSGGGSQPQHF
CDR3nt: TGTGCCTGGAGTGGGGGGGGGAGTCAGCCCCAGCATTTT

abundance: few
v_gene: TRBV19
j_gene: TRBJ2-1
d_gene: .
CDR3aa: CASSPPGGPNGNEQFF
CDR3nt: TGTGCCAGTAGTCCCCCAGGGGGGCCAAATGGGAATGAGCAGTTCTTC

abundance: .
v_gene: TRBV6-1
j_gene: TRBJ2-7
d_gene: TRBD1
CDR3aa: CASSEIPGQGYYEQYF
CDR3nt: TGTGCCAGCAGTGAAATCCCTGGACAGGGGTACTACGAGCAGTACTTC

abundance: few
v_gene: TRBV11-2
j_gene: TRBJ1-1
d_gene: .
CDR3aa: CASSPLRGQNTEAFF
CDR3nt: TGTGCCAGCAGCCCACTCAGGGGCCAGAACACTGAAGCTTTCTTT

abundance: few
v_gene: TRBV5-1
j_gene: TRBJ2-3
d_gene: TRBD1
CDR3aa: CASSFGRTGGWGTDTQYF
CDR3nt: TGCGCCAGCAGCTTCGGAAGGACAGGGGGCTGGGGGACAGATACGCAGTATTTT

abundance: few
v_gene: TRBV19
j_gene: TRBJ1-5
d_gene: TRBD1
CDR3aa: CASSRYRDRMNQPQHF
CDR3nt: TGTGCCAGTAGTAGATACCGGGACAGGATGAATCAGCCCCAGCATTTT

abundance: .
v_gene: TRBV5-1
j_gene: TRBJ2-2
d_gene: .
CDR3aa: CASSPTGDGELFF
CDR3nt: TGCGCCAGCAGCCCGACCGGGGACGGGGAGCTGTTTTTT

abundance: .
v_gene: TRBV29-1
j_gene: TRBJ2-1
d_gene: TRBD2
CDR3aa: CSVEGPATSGHTSSYNEQFF
CDR3nt: TGCAGCGTTGAAGGGCCCGCGACTAGCGGGCATACTAGCTCCTACAATGAGCAGTTCTTC

abundance: .
v_gene: TRBV5-1
j_gene: TRBJ1-1
d_gene: .
CDR3aa: CASSLGTTGRGNTEAFF
CDR3nt: TGCGCCAGCAGCTTGGGAACCACAGGGAGGGGGAACACTGAAGCTTTCTTT

abundance: .
v_gene: TRBV5-6
j_gene: TRBJ2-7
d_gene: .
CDR3aa: CASSLGGVGGMEQYF
CDR3nt: TGTGCCAGCAGCTTGGGGGGAGTCGGAGGTATGGAGCAGTACTTC

abundance: .
v_gene: TRBV6-6
j_gene: TRBJ2-3
d_gene: .
CDR3aa: CASSYRAGIDTQYF
CDR3nt: TGTGCCAGCAGTTATAGGGCCGGGATAGATACGCAGTATTTT

abundance: .
v_gene: TRBV5-1
j_gene: TRBJ2-3
d_gene: .
CDR3aa: CASRSGCLPSTDTQYF
CDR3nt: TGCGCCAGCAGGAGCGGGTGTCTGCCTAGCACAGATACGCAGTATTTT

abundance: few
v_gene: TRBV19
j_gene: TRBJ1-5
d_gene: .
CDR3aa: CAGGQRGQPQHF
CDR3nt: TGTGCCGGCGGACAGCGGGGGCAGCCCCAGCATTTT